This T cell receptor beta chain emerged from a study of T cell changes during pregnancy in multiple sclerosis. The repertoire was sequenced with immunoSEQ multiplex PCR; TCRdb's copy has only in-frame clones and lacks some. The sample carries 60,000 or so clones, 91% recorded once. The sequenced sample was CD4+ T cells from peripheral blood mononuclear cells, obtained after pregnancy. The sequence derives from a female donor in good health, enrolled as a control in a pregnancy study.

The CDR3 coding sequence is TGTGCCAGCCAGGACATAATTCAACCCCTCCACTTT. Encoded protein: CASQDIIQPLHF. V is TRBV2 and J is TRBJ1-6; perhaps TRBD1 as D (5 bases). V dropped 8 bases and J dropped 12 bases, with 14 bases sitting between them. Germline V gives CDR1 SNHLY, CDR2 FYNNEI. This CDR3 contains 12 residues. Full variable domain (missing parts from reference TRBV2 and TRBJ1-6): EPEVTQTPSHQVTQMGQEVILRCVPISNHLYFYWYRQILGQKVEFLVSFYNNEISEKSEIFDDQFSVERPDGSNFTLKIRSTKLEDSAMYFCASQDIIQPLHFGNGTRLTVT.